The source of this T cell receptor beta chain is a study of blood T cell repertoires in COVID-19. Produced via immunoSEQ multiplex PCR; TCRdb's table is partial and in-frame only. The data contain roughly 71,000 clones, approximately 85% of them singletons. Per the germline V gene, CDR1 is SEHNR and CDR2 is FQNEAQ (reference sequence). Trimming removed 1 base from V and 0 bases from J, with 12 bases in between. The CDR3 sequence is 16 residues long. This clone occurred once. The sequenced material came from peripheral blood. The sequence came from a man aged 50 or older with acute or convalescent COVID-19. The chain employs TRBV7-9 and TRBJ1-1, with unresolved D. CDR3: CASSLESGKMNTEAFF. The CDR3 DNA reads as TGTGCCAGCAGCTTAGAATCCGGGAAAATGAACACTGAAGCTTTCTTT.